These 8 T cell receptor beta chains came from one sample sequenced in a study of shared clonotypes between healthy human individuals. Measured with immunoSEQ multiplex PCR; TCRdb has only the in-frame clones, and not every one. The data hold around 1.1 million clones, with around three quarters observed a single time. The sample was memory CD4+ T cells from PBMCs. As for subset: CD45RA-negative fraction. These receptors were taken from a man aged 18 to 30 in good health. Some clones in this sample may be carry-over from other donors' samples.

The rearrangement links TRBV27 to TRBJ2-7; perhaps D is TRBD1 or TRBD2 (6 bases each). Looked up from germline, CDR1 is MNHEY and CDR2 is SMNVEV (reference sequence). Trimming shortened V by 8 bases and J by 6 bases, and 17 bases separated the two germline ends. CDR3 length: 13 amino acids. The CDR3 sequence: CASGGPPGSEQYF. The CDR3 DNA is TGTGCCAGCGGGGGGCCTCCGGGCTCCGAGCAGTACTTC.

The chain links TRBV27 to TRBJ1-4; a possible D gene is TRBD1 (5 bases). CDR1 is MNHEY, CDR2 SMNVEV, per germline (reference sequence). The CDR3 has 15 amino acids. Trimming took off 3 bases at V and 0 bases at J, with 8 bases between the two ends. The chain's CDR3 is CASSFAGATNEKLFF. Written as DNA, the CDR3 is TGTGCCAGCAGTTTCGCGGGGGCAACTAATGAAAAACTGTTTTTT.

This rearrangement joins TRBV4-2 to TRBJ1-4; 7 nucleotides match TRBD1. The CDR3 contains 15 residues. Germline CDR1 LGHNA, CDR2 YNFKEQ. The junction had 10 bases not matched to a gene; V was cut back by 4 bases and J by 8 bases. The CDR3 loop is CASSPPAGGREKLFF. In DNA form, the CDR3 reads TGTGCCAGCAGCCCTCCGGCAGGGGGTAGGGAAAAACTGTTTTTT.

Only one count was recorded for this clone. CDR3 nucleotides: TGCGCCAGCAGCCCTCAGGGATCGATGGGCTACACCTTC. Protein: CASSPQGSMGYTF. The chain has TRBV5-1 and TRBJ1-2; D might be TRBD1 (5 bases). Looked up from germline, CDR1 is SGHRS and CDR2 is YFSETQ. The V end was cut by 4 bases, the J end by 8 bases, with 15 bases between. This CDR3 comprises 13 residues.

The chain recombines TRBV11-2 with TRBJ1-2, with 7 bases lining up with TRBD1. V lost 5 bases, J lost 7 bases, and 16 bases stayed unmatched. The length of the CDR3 is 16 residues. Per germline, CDR1 SGHAT and CDR2 FQNNGV. The CDR3 coding sequence is TGTGCCAGCAGCCCTAACCCCGACAGGGCTACTGGTGGCTACACCTTC. Translating it yields CASSPNPDRATGGYTF.

The V and J genes are TRBV29-1 and TRBJ2-7; D remains ambiguous. Germline values: CDR1 SQVTM, CDR2 ANQGSEA. Trimming shortened V by 3 bases and J by 0 bases, and 9 bases separated the two germline ends. This CDR3 has 13 residues. CDR3 sequence: CSVEVVSSYEQYF. Written as DNA, the CDR3 is TGCAGCGTTGAGGTTGTGAGCTCCTACGAGCAGTACTTC.

As regards this clone: A far larger clone is just one base off, so this is likely a read error. The CDR3 coding sequence is TGCGCCAGCAGCTTGTCCGGACTAGCGGTTTCCTACAAGCAGTACTTC. Its translation is CASSLSGLAVSYKQYF. The rearrangement uses TRBV5-1 and TRBJ2-7; 10 nucleotides match TRBD2. The germline CDR1 and CDR2 sequences are SGHRS and YFSETQ. There are 16 residues in the CDR3.

Points on this clone: It differs at one base from a far larger clone, so likely a read error. The chain uses TRBV30 and TRBJ2-5; D perhaps matches TRBD2 (6 bases). V was trimmed by 4 bases and J by 4 bases, leaving 13 bases between them. The germline gives CDR1 GTSNPN, CDR2 SVGIG (reference sequence). This CDR3 spans 13 amino acids. CDR3 DNA sequence: TGTGCCTGGAACCGTCCGGGAGTAGAGACCCAGTACTTC. As protein: CAWNRPGVETQYF.